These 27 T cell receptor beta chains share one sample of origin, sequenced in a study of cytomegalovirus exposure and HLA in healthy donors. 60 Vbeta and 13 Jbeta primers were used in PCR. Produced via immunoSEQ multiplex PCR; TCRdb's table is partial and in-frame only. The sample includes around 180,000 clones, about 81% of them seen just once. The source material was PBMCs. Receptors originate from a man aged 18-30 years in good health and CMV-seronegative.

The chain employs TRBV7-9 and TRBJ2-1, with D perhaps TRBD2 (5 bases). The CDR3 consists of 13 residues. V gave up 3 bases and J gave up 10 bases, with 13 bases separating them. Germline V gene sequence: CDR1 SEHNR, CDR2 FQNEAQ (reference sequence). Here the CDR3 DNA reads TGTGCCAGCAGCTTGGACTCAAATAGAGAGCAGTTCTTC. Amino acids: CASSLDSNREQFF.

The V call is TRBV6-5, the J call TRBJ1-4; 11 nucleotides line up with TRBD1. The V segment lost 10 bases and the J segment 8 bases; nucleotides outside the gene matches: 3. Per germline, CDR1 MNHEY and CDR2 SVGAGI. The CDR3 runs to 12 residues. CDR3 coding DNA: TGTGCCACCCGGACAGGGGGCGAAAAACTGTTTTTT. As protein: CATRTGGEKLFF.

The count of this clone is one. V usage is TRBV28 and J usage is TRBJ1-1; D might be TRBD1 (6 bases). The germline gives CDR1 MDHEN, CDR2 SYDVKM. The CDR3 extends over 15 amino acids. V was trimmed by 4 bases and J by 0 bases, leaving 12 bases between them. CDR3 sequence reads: CASSSLRGLNTEAFF. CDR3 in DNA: TGTGCCAGCAGTTCCCTCAGGGGTCTGAACACTGAAGCTTTCTTT.

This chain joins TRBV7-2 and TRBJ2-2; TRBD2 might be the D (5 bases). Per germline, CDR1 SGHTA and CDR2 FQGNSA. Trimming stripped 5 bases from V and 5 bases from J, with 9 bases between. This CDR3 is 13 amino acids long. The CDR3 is CASSPRETGELFF. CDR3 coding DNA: TGTGCCAGCAGCCCGAGGGAAACCGGGGAGCTGTTTTTT.

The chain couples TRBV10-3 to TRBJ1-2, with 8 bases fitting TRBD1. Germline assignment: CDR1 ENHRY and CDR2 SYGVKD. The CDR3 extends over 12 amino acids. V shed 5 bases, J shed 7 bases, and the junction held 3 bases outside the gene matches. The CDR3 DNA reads TGTGCCATCAGTACTCAGGGGGCTGGCTACACCTTC. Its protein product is CAISTQGAGYTF.

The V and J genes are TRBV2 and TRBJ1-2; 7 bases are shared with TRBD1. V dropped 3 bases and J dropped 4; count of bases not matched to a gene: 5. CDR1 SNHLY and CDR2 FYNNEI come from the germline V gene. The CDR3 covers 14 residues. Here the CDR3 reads CASSDGRGTYGYTF. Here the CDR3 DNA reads TGTGCCAGCAGTGACGGCAGGGGGACCTATGGCTACACCTTC.

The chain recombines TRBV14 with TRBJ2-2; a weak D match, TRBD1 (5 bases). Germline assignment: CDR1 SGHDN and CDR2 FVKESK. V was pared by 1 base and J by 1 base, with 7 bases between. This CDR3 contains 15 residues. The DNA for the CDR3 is TGTGCCAGCAGCCAAGCTAGGGGGAACACCGGGGAGCTGTTTTTT. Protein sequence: CASSQARGNTGELFF.

For the CDR3, the DNA is TGCGCCAGCAGCCAGGGGGACAGGTACCGTTATGGCTACACCTTC. It encodes CASSQGDRYRYGYTF. The gene calls are TRBV4-3 and TRBJ1-2; TRBD1 agrees at 8 bases. V shed 3 bases, J shed 5 bases, and the junction held 8 bases outside the gene matches. The CDR3 totals 15 residues. Germline values: CDR1 LGHNA, CDR2 YSLEER.

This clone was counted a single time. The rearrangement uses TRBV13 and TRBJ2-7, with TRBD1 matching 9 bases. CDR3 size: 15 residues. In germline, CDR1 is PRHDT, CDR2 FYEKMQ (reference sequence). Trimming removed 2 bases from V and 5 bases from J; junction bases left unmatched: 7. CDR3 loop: CASSLLGTGTHEQYF. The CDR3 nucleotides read TGTGCCAGCAGCTTATTAGGGACAGGGACCCACGAGCAGTACTTC.

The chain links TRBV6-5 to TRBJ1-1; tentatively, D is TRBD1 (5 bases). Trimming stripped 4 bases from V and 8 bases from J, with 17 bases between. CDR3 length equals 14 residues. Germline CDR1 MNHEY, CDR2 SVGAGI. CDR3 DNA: TGTGCCAGCAGTTTAGGACAAGGTCTACGGGAAGCTTTCTTT. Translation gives CASSLGQGLREAFF.

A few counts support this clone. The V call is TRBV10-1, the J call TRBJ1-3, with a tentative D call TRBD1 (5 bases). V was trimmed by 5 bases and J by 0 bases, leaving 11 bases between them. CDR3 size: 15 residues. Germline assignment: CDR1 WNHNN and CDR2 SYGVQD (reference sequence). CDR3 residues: CASSPGGSSGNTIYF. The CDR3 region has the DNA TGCGCCAGCAGTCCGGGGGGGTCCTCTGGAAACACCATATATTTT.

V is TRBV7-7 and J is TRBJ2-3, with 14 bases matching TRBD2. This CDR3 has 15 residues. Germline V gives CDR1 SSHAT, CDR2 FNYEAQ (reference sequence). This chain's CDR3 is CASRKGTSGRDTQYF. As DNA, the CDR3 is TGTGCTAGCCGTAAAGGGACTAGCGGGAGAGACACGCAGTATTTT.

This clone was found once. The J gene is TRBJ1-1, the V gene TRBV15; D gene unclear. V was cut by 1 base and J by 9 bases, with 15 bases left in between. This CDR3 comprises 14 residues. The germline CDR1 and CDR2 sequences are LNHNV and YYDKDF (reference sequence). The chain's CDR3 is CATSRGANGVQAFF. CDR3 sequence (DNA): TGTGCCACCAGCAGAGGTGCGAACGGGGTACAAGCTTTCTTT.

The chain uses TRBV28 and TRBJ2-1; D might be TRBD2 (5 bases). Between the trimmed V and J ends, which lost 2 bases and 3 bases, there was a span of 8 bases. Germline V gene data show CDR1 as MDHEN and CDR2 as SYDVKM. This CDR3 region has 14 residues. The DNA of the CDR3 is TGTGCCAGCAGTTTAACCGGGGTCTACAATGAGCAGTTCTTC. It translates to CASSLTGVYNEQFF. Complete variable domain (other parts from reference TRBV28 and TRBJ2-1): DVKVTQSSRYLVKRTGEKVFLECVQDMDHENMFWYRQDPGLGLRLIYFSYDVKMKEKGDIPEGYSVSREKKERFSLILESASTNQTSMYLCASSLTGVYNEQFFGPGTRLTVL.

The CDR3 reads CASSQEPLGVSGNTIYF. DNA for the CDR3: TGCGCCAGCAGCCAAGAGCCTCTAGGGGTCTCTGGAAACACCATATATTTT. The chain uses TRBV4-3 and TRBJ1-3; D is perhaps TRBD1 (5 bases). Germline V gene lookup returns CDR1 LGHNA and CDR2 YSLEER. This CDR3 comprises 17 residues. V dropped 0 bases and J dropped 0 bases, with 12 bases sitting between them.

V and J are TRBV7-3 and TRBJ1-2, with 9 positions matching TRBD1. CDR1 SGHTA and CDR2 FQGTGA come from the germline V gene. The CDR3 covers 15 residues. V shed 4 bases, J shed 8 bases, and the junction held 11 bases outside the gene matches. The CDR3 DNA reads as TGTGCCAGCAGCTCGAACGGGGACAGGGAAGGGGGCTACACCTTC. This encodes CASSSNGDREGGYTF.

The CDR3 DNA reads TGTGCCAGCAGCTTGGTCTTAGCGGGGGGGCGTACGCAGTATTTT. It encodes CASSLVLAGGRTQYF. This chain uses TRBV5-4 with TRBJ2-3; TRBD2 matches at 11 bases. Trimming removed 0 bases from V and 8 bases from J; junction bases left unmatched: 5. This CDR3 is 15 amino acids long. The V gene's germline CDR1 is SGHNT and CDR2 YYREEE (reference sequence).

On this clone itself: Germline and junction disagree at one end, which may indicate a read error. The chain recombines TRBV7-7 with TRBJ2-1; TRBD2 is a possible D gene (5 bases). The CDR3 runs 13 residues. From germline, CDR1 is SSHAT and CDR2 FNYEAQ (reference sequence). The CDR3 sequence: CASSLEEANEQFF. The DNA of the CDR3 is TGTGCTAGCAGCTTAGAGGAGGCAAATGAGCAGTTCTTC.

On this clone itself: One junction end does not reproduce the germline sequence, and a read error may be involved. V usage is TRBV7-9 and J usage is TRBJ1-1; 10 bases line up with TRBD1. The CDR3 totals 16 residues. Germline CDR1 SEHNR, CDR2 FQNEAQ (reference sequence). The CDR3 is CSSSFDLWTGGSEAFF. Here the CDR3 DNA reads TGTTCCAGCAGCTTTGATCTATGGACAGGGGGGTCTGAAGCTTTCTTT.

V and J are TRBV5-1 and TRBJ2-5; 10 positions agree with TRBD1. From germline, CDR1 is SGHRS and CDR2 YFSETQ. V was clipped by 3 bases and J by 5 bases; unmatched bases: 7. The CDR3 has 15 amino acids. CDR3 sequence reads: CASSSSGTGDETQYF. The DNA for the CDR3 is TGCGCCAGCAGCTCTTCCGGGACAGGGGACGAGACCCAGTACTTC.

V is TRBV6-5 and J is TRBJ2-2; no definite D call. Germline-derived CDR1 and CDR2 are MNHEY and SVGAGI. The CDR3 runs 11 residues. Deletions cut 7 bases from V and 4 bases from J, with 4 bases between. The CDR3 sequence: CASIGTGELFF. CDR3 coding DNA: TGTGCCAGCATCGGCACCGGGGAGCTGTTTTTT.

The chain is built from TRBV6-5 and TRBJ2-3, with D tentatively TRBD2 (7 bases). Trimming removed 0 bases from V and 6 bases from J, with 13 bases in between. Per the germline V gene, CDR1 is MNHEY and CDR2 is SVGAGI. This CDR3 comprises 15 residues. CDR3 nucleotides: TGTGCCAGCAGTTACTCAGGCGGGGGCAGGGATACGCAGTATTTT. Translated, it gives CASSYSGGGRDTQYF.

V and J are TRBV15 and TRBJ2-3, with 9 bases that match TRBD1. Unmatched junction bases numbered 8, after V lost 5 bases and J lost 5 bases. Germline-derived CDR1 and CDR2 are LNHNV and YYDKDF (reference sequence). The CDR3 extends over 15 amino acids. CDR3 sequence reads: CATSRDREWGDTQYF. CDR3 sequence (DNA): TGTGCCACCAGCCGGGACAGGGAGTGGGGAGATACGCAGTATTTT.

CDR3 sequence reads: CASSQSGGFTEAFF. CDR3 DNA: TGCGCCAGCAGCCAAAGCGGGGGGTTCACTGAAGCTTTCTTT. V and J are TRBV4-3 and TRBJ1-1, with D possibly being TRBD1 (5 bases). Germline loops: CDR1 LGHNA, CDR2 YSLEER. Trimming took 2 bases from V and 4 from J, leaving 11 bases between them. This CDR3 contains 14 residues.

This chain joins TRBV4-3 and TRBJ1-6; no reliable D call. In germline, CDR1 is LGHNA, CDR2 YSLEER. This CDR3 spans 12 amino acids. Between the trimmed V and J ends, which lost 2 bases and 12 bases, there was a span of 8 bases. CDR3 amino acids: CASSQPGEPLHF. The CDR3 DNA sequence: TGCGCCAGCAGCCAACCTGGAGAACCCCTCCACTTT.

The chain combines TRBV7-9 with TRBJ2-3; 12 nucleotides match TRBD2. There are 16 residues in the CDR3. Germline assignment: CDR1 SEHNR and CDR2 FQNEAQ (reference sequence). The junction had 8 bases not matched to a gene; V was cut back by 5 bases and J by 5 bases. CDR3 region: CASSRTSGIVRDTQYF. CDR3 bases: TGTGCCAGCAGCCGGACTAGCGGGATCGTGAGAGATACGCAGTATTTT.

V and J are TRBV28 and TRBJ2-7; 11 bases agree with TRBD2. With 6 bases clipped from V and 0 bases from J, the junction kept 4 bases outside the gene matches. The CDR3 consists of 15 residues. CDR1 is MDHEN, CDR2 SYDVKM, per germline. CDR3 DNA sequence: TGTGCCAGCAGACTAGCGGGAGAGAGCTCCTACGAGCAGTACTTC. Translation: CASRLAGESSYEQYF.